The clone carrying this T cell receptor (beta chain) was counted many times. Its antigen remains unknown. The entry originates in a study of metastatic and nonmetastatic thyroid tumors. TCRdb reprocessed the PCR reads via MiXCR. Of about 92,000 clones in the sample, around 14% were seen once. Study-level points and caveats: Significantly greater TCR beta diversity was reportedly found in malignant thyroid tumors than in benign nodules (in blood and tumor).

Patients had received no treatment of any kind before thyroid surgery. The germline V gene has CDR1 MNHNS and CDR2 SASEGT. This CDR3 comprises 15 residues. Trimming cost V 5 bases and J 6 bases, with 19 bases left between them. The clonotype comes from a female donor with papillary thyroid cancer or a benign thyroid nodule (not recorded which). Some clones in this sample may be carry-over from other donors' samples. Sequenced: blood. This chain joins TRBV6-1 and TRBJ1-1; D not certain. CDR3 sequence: CASSLTTELTAEAFF. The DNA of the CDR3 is TGTGCCAGCAGTTTAACAACGGAACTAACGGCTGAAGCTTTCTTT.